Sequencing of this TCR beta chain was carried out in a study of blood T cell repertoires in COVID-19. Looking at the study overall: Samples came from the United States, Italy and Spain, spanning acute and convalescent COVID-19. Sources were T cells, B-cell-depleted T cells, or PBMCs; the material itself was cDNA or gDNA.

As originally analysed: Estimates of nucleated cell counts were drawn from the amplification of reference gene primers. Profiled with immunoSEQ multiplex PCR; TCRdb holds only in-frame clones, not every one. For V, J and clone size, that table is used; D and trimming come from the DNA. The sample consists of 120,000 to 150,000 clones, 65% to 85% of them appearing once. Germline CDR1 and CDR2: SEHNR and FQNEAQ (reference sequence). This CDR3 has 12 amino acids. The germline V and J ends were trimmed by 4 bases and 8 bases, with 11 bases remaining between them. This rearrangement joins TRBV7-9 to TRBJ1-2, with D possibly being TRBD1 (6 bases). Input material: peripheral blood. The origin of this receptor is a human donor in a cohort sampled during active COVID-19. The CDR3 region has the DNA TGTGCCAGCAGCTCCACAGGGTTGGGCTACACCTTC. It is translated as CASSSTGLGYTF.